This T cell receptor beta chain comes out of a study of T cell changes during pregnancy in multiple sclerosis. The CDR3 loop spans 11 amino acids. Germline V gene sequence: CDR1 GTSNPN, CDR2 SVGIG (reference sequence). The V gene lost 2 bases and the J gene lost 7 bases, with 8 bases spanning the gap. Regarding this clone: One base away lies a much larger clone, so this may be a sequencing read error. In the same sample, other DNA sequences code for this CDR3.

Assay used: immunoSEQ multiplex PCR; TCRdb lists only in-frame clones, some missing. Found here are roughly 75,000 clones, around nine tenths of them singletons; the top ten hold 1.5% to 2%. This specimen consisted of peripheral blood, obtained before pregnancy. The sequence was collected from a female donor with multiple sclerosis, enrolled in a pregnancy study. The chain couples TRBV30 to TRBJ1-1, with D perhaps matching TRBD1 (5 bases). CDR3: CAWSWGGEAFF. Written as DNA, the CDR3 is TGTGCCTGGAGTTGGGGGGGTGAAGCTTTCTTT.